The 30 T cell receptor beta chains listed next were all sequenced from one sample in a study of T cells after yellow fever vaccination (dated by TCRdb to between 2017 and 2020). The library was built by means of 5' RACE. The listed sequencing device is Illumina NovaSeq 6000. In-frame beta chains were kept once TCRdb had trimmed the public reads at Q25 with fastp and called clones with MiXCR. CDR3 protein duplicates are merged, each entry listing the most common genes and DNA. The sample table records about 220,000 distinct CDR3 sequences; approximately 3% of these occur just once. Around 3% of the sample is held by the ten biggest clonotypes. The sample's treatment or condition, from its label and the paper: live attenuated yellow fever vaccine strain. The sequences come from CD4+ T cells sorted from PBMCs, collected 10 days after the yellow fever booster vaccination. These receptors were collected from a man aged 18 to 35 who received the YFV17D yellow fever vaccine.

This clonotype showed up many times. This chain links TRBV4-3 with TRBJ1-3; D remains unclear. The CDR3 sequence is 16 residues long. Trimming stripped 1 base from V and 3 bases from J, with 13 bases between. Germline-derived CDR1 and CDR2 are LGHNA and YSLEER. CDR3 sequence reads: CASSQGKGRGGNTIYF. The CDR3 DNA follows: TGCGCCAGCAGCCAAGGAAAAGGACGGGGTGGAAACACCATATATTTT.

In this sample, this clonotype turned up a few times. The chain employs TRBV19 and TRBJ2-1; 8 nucleotides line up with TRBD2. Per germline, CDR1 LNHDA and CDR2 SQIVND (reference sequence). There are 19 residues in the CDR3. The junction had 18 bases not matched to a gene; V was cut back by 1 base and J by 7 bases. The chain's CDR3 is CASSIVGAVAGKSRNEQFF. The CDR3 DNA sequence: TGTGCCAGTAGTATAGTAGGGGCGGTAGCGGGAAAATCTAGGAATGAGCAGTTCTTC.

This clonotype was observed many times. The chain recombines TRBV5-5 with TRBJ2-7; D remains unclear. CDR1 is SGHKS and CDR2 is YYEKEE in the germline V gene (reference sequence). The CDR3 covers 15 residues. Trimming took off 0 bases at V and 4 bases at J, with 14 bases between the two ends. The chain's CDR3 is CASSLVATGVYEQYF. The CDR3 DNA follows: TGTGCCAGCAGCTTGGTGGCCACTGGGGTTTACGAGCAGTACTTC.

This clonotype was seen many times. This chain joins TRBV5-5 and TRBJ1-4; D is undetermined. Deletions cut 1 base from V and 7 bases from J, with 17 bases between. The CDR3 is 16 amino acids. Germline CDR1 is SGHKS and CDR2 is YYEKEE (reference sequence). CDR3: CASSLFLVIDFEKLFF. DNA of the CDR3: TGTGCCAGCAGCTTGTTTTTAGTGATCGACTTTGAAAAACTGTTTTTT.

The chain carries TRBV5-1 and TRBJ1-3; 9 bases line up with TRBD1. The trim removed 4 bases at V and 0 bases at J, leaving 5 bases unmatched. Germline V CDR1 and CDR2: SGHRS, YFSETQ. This CDR3 comprises 16 residues. CDR3 sequence (DNA): TGCGCCAGCAGCGGGACAGGGACTAGCTCTGGAAACACCATATATTTT. Translated: CASSGTGTSSGNTIYF.

Note on this clonotype: A much larger clone differs by one base, so this may be a read error. This chain connects TRBV10-3 to TRBJ2-3; D is unclear. CDR1 and CDR2 (germline): ENHRY, SYGVKD. The CDR3 is 12 residues long. This CDR3 is CAISDNTETQYF. CDR3 sequence (DNA): TGTGCCATCAGTGACAACACAGAAACGCAGTATTTT.

This clonotype was detected many times. The CDR3 bases are TGTGCCAGCAGCCAAAGTCTCCGGGACAGGGGCCCCAAAAACATTCAGTACTTC. It codes for CASSQSLRDRGPKNIQYF. The V gene is TRBV7-9, the J gene TRBJ2-4; 10 bases align to TRBD1. CDR1 and CDR2 (germline): SEHNR, FQNEAQ (reference sequence). J gave up 2 bases and V 5 bases, and 12 bases lay outside the gene matches. The length of the CDR3 is 18 residues.

In DNA form, the CDR3 reads TGTGCCACCAGTGAGGTGGGCCAGACCCAGTACTTC. Translated, it gives CATSEVGQTQYF. The genes are TRBV24-1 and TRBJ2-5; D unclear. Trimming left V 4 bases short and J 6 bases short, with 8 bases between. The CDR3 is made up of 12 amino acids. Germline CDR1 is KGHDR and CDR2 is SFDVKD.

This clonotype was found many times. The genes are TRBV5-1 and TRBJ2-1; 7 nucleotides line up with TRBD2. J was trimmed by 10 bases and V by 0 bases; bases with no gene match: 16. The CDR3 consists of 17 residues. Per the germline V gene, CDR1 is SGHRS and CDR2 is YFSETQ. This CDR3 reads CASSLVGTTDPLLEQFF. Here the CDR3 DNA reads TGCGCCAGCAGCTTGGTGGGGACTACCGACCCCCTCCTGGAGCAGTTCTTC.

This chain connects TRBV29-1 to TRBJ1-5; 11 bases align to TRBD1. With V trimmed by 4 bases and J by 2 bases, 4 bases remained unmatched. The CDR3 length is 15 residues. Germline V gene data show CDR1 as SQVTM and CDR2 as ANQGSEA. The CDR3 DNA follows: TGCAGCGTTGCGCAGGGACAGGGGGGCAATCAGCCCCAGCATTTT. Residues: CSVAQGQGGNQPQHF.

This clonotype was detected ten times or more. The chain has TRBV6-6 and TRBJ2-2; 10 bases align to TRBD2. CDR3 length: 16 residues. V gave up 4 bases and J gave up 3 bases; unmatched junction bases: 5. Germline lookup yields CDR1 MNHNY and CDR2 SVGAGI (reference sequence). The CDR3: CASSFPGTSDTGELFF. The CDR3 nucleotides read TGTGCCAGCAGTTTCCCCGGGACTAGCGACACCGGGGAGCTGTTTTTT.

This clonotype was picked up many times. The chain couples TRBV7-3 to TRBJ2-3, with TRBD2 matching over 8 bases. The ends lost 3 bases at V and 1 base at J; junction bases unmatched: 3. Germline V gives CDR1 SGHTA, CDR2 FQGTGA. This CDR3 spans 15 amino acids. CDR3 nucleotides: TGTGCCAGCAGCTTCGGGGGGGCTGGCACAGATACGCAGTATTTT. Translation: CASSFGGAGTDTQYF. The whole variable domain, filled in from reference TRBV7-3 and TRBJ2-3, reads GAGVSQTPSNKVTEKGKYVELRCDPISGHTALYWYRQSLGQGPEFLIYFQGTGAADDSGLPNDRFFAVRPEGSVSTLKIQRTERGDSAVYLCASSFGGAGTDTQYFGPGTRLTVL.

This clonotype was seen more than once but under ten times. The chain uses TRBV20-1 and TRBJ2-7, with 10 positions matching TRBD2. The CDR3 covers 15 residues. The germline CDR1 and CDR2 sequences are DFQATT and SNEGSKA (reference sequence). V lost 6 bases and J lost 3; bases outside the gene matches: 11. CDR3 residues: CSAMRASGGVYEQYV. CDR3 nucleotide sequence: TGCAGTGCCATGAGGGCTAGCGGGGGAGTCTACGAGCAGTACGTC.

V is TRBV5-4 and J is TRBJ2-3, with 7 bases that match TRBD2. CDR1 is SGHNT, CDR2 YYREEE, per germline (reference sequence). The CDR3 extends over 14 amino acids. Losses at the gene ends were 4 bases for V and 5 bases for J; bases not matched to a gene: 7. The DNA for the CDR3 is TGTGCCAGCAGCCGTGGACTAGATCGAGATACGCAGTATTTT. Protein: CASSRGLDRDTQYF.

The sample holds a few counts of this clonotype. One end of the junction is discordant with germline, which a read error may explain. This chain links TRBV15 with TRBJ2-5, with 7 bases identical to TRBD1. This CDR3 region has 15 residues. CDR1 and CDR2 from the germline V gene are LNHNV and YYDKDF (reference sequence). CDR3 bases: TGTGCCACCAGCGGAGAGACAGGGTGGCAAGAGACCCAGTACTTC. As protein: CATSGETGWQETQYF.

This clonotype was seen repeatedly, ten times or more. The rearrangement uses TRBV7-2 and TRBJ2-1, with D unclear. Germline lookup yields CDR1 SGHTA and CDR2 FQGNSA. The CDR3 runs 11 residues. V gave up 7 bases and J gave up 3 bases, with 4 bases separating them. The CDR3 loop is CASNGYNEQFF. The CDR3 DNA follows: TGTGCCAGCAACGGCTACAATGAGCAGTTCTTC.

The table lists this clonotype with a few counts. The chain employs TRBV5-4 and TRBJ2-3, with D maybe TRBD1 (5 bases). Germline V gives CDR1 SGHNT, CDR2 YYREEE (reference sequence). V lost 2 bases to trimming and J lost 9 bases, with 10 bases between them. The CDR3 runs 12 residues. The CDR3 sequence is CASSLPGKTQYF. The CDR3 DNA reads as TGTGCCAGCAGCTTACCAGGGAAAACGCAGTATTTT.

This clonotype was seen many times. The chain carries TRBV6-1 and TRBJ2-7; the D is unclear. V was pared by 1 base and J by 4 bases, with 5 bases between. CDR1 and CDR2 from the germline V gene are MNHNS and SASEGT. CDR3 length equals 12 residues. CDR3 sequence reads: CASSEVRYEQYF. The CDR3, as DNA: TGTGCCAGCAGTGAAGTCAGGTACGAGCAGTACTTC.

Many counts were recorded for this clonotype. The V gene is TRBV5-6, the J gene TRBJ1-5, with 7 bases aligning to TRBD1. The CDR3 totals 16 residues. J gave up 9 bases and V 1 base, and 13 bases lay outside the gene matches. The germline V gene encodes CDR1 SGHDT and CDR2 YYEEEE. The CDR3 is CASSLYVGRGERPQHF. DNA of the CDR3: TGTGCCAGCAGCTTGTATGTAGGCAGGGGGGAACGGCCCCAGCATTTT.

This clonotype was seen at least ten times. The V and J genes are TRBV9 and TRBJ2-5, with 8 positions matching TRBD2. The CDR3 consists of 16 residues. J gave up 1 base and V 1 base, and 6 bases lay outside the gene matches. The germline V gene encodes CDR1 SGDLS and CDR2 YYNGEE. The CDR3 nucleotides read TGTGCCAGCAGCGTATCGGGAAGCGGGGGCCAAGAGACCCAGTACTTC. Encoded protein: CASSVSGSGGQETQYF.

The table lists this clonotype with many counts. V is TRBV5-5 and J is TRBJ1-1, with D perhaps TRBD1 (6 bases). V was clipped by 0 bases and J by 5 bases, with 14 bases between them. The germline gives CDR1 SGHKS, CDR2 YYEKEE (reference sequence). The CDR3 runs 15 residues. The CDR3 here is CASSLAPAGDTEAFF. The CDR3, as DNA: TGTGCCAGCAGCTTGGCCCCGGCAGGGGATACTGAAGCTTTCTTT.

Comments on this clonotype: A read error may produce the germline difference seen at one junction end. The chain couples TRBV7-7 to TRBJ2-2; D gene uncertain. Germline CDR1 reads SSHAT; CDR2 reads FNYEAQ (reference sequence). The CDR3 extends over 16 amino acids. The CDR3 DNA is TGTGCTAGCAGCTTAGAGGCGGTTGCGAACACCGGGGAGCTGTTTTTT. Residues: CASSLEAVANTGELFF.

This clonotype was observed at least ten times. V and J are TRBV5-1 and TRBJ2-3, with 7 positions matching TRBD1. The trim removed 0 bases at V and 6 bases at J, leaving 10 bases unmatched. Germline CDR1 is SGHRS and CDR2 is YFSETQ. This CDR3 has 16 amino acids. The chain's CDR3 is CASSLAGTVFRDTQYF. DNA for the CDR3: TGCGCCAGCAGCTTGGCCGGGACAGTCTTTCGGGATACGCAGTATTTT.

The sample holds many counts of this clonotype. V and J are TRBV20-1 and TRBJ2-1, with no clear D. V was clipped by 6 bases and J by 4 bases, with 7 bases between them. Germline CDR1 reads DFQATT; CDR2 reads SNEGSKA (reference sequence). CDR3 size: 11 residues. CDR3 sequence reads: CSATFYNEQFF. Here the CDR3 DNA reads TGCAGTGCCACCTTTTACAATGAGCAGTTCTTC.

This clonotype occurred many times. This chain uses TRBV25-1 with TRBJ2-7; D is perhaps TRBD1 (6 bases). This CDR3 is built from 14 residues. Trimming stripped 3 bases from V and 4 bases from J, with 13 bases between. Per the germline V gene, CDR1 is MGHDK and CDR2 is SYGVNS. The CDR3: CASSDRQEPYEQYF. The CDR3 DNA sequence: TGTGCCAGCAGTGACAGACAGGAACCTTACGAGCAGTACTTC.

There are a few counts of this clonotype. The chain carries TRBV6-6 and TRBJ2-5, with TRBD2 matching 11 bases. Germline loops: CDR1 MNHNY, CDR2 SVGAGI (reference sequence). The V segment lost 2 bases and the J segment 1 base; nucleotides outside the gene matches: 6. The CDR3 has 17 residues. For the CDR3, the DNA is TGTGCCAGCAGTTACGGGGGGACTAGCGGCTCCCAAGAGACCCAGTACTTC. Protein sequence: CASSYGGTSGSQETQYF.

At least ten counts were recorded for this clonotype. The chain has TRBV12-3 or TRBV12-4 and TRBJ2-3, with D unresolved. This CDR3 region has 13 residues. V lost 2 bases, J lost 4 bases, and 7 bases lay in between. CDR3 sequence: CASSLSGSDTQYF. The CDR3 region has the DNA TGTGCCAGCAGTTTATCCGGGTCAGATACGCAGTATTTT.

Ten or more counts support this clonotype. The rearrangement uses TRBV20-1 and TRBJ1-5; tentatively, D is TRBD1 (5 bases). The CDR3 runs to 13 residues. The V gene's germline CDR1 is DFQATT and CDR2 SNEGSKA (reference sequence). Trimming removed 5 bases at V and 6 bases at J, with 14 bases between. The CDR3, as DNA: TGCAGTGCTTATACAGGAGGAGGTCAGCCCCAGCATTTT. It specifies CSAYTGGGQPQHF.

This clonotype was picked up many times. V gene TRBV27 combines with J gene TRBJ1-2; weak D call: TRBD1 (6 bases). V lost 7 bases to trimming and J lost 8 bases, with 14 bases between them. Germline V lookup: CDR1 MNHEY, CDR2 SMNVEV (reference sequence). This CDR3 region has 12 residues. CDR3 sequence reads: CASKSSGAGYTF. As DNA, the CDR3 is TGTGCCAGCAAGTCGTCAGGGGCCGGCTACACCTTC.

This clonotype was seen many times. The CDR3 DNA sequence: TGTGCCAGCAGTTTCTCCATCGCTAACTATGGCTACACCTTC. It codes for CASSFSIANYGYTF. The rearrangement joins TRBV7-3 to TRBJ1-2, with D unclear. The germline V gene encodes CDR1 SGHTA and CDR2 FQGTGA. V shed 6 bases and J shed 0 bases, with 11 bases lying between them. The CDR3 contains 14 residues.